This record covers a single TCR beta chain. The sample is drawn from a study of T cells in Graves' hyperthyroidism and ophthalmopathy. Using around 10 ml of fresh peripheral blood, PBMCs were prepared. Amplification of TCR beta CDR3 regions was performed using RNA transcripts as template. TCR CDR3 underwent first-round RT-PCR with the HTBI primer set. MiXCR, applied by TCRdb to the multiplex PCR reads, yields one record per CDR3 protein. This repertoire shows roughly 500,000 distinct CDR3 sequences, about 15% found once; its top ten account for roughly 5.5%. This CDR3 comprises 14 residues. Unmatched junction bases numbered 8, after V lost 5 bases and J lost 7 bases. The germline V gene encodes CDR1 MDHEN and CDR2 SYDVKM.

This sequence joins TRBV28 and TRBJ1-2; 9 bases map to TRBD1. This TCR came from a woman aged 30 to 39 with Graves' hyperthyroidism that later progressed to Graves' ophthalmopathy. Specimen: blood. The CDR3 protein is CASSAYRGPLGYTF. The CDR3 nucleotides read TGTGCCAGCAGTGCTTACAGGGGGCCGCTTGGCTACACCTTC.